This TCR beta chain is from a study of CD8+ T cells in alopecia areata. Extraction of RNA preceded its reverse transcription into cDNA, which served as the sequencing template. Sequencing used immunoSEQ multiplex PCR; TCRdb keeps in-frame clones, though not all of them. The sample lists some 210,000 clones, around three fifths occurring once. The table lists this clone with a few counts. Germline CDR1 is MNHEY and CDR2 is SMNVEV (reference sequence). The CDR3 contains 11 residues. V gave up 8 bases and J gave up 4 bases, with 8 bases separating them. This rearrangement joins TRBV27 to TRBJ1-2, with D uncertain. The sample here was CD4+ T cells sorted from blood, taken at week 0. This receptor was identified in a human donor with alopecia areata. The CDR3 is CASRAVYGYTF. In DNA form, the CDR3 reads TGTGCCAGCCGAGCCGTCTATGGCTACACCTTC.